This section outlines one TCR beta chain sequence together with its context. Its antigen is unidentified. The record originates from a study of T cell responses to AZD1222 COVID-19 vaccine. Whole-study findings and limits: It should be noted that donors were predominantly white British and more often female, and clonal diversity was possibly underestimated. Sampling captured repertoires only after the peak T cell response. Spike was spanned by vaccine-associated CD4 TCRs, which were dominant at 160-218 and 743-854.

Trimming took off 0 bases at V and 5 bases at J, with 2 bases between the two ends. The germline V gene has CDR1 LNHNV and CDR2 YYDKDF (reference sequence). This CDR3 comprises 12 residues. Produced via immunoSEQ multiplex PCR; TCRdb's table is partial and in-frame only. Of about 130,000 clones listed, 70% to 90% are singletons. This material consisted of peripheral blood, taken on day 0 of AZD1222 vaccination. This receptor was obtained from an adult in good health. The chain combines TRBV15 with TRBJ1-5; D gene ambiguous. The CDR3 is CATSRDYQPQHF. Written as DNA, the CDR3 is TGTGCCACCAGCAGAGATTATCAGCCCCAGCATTTT.